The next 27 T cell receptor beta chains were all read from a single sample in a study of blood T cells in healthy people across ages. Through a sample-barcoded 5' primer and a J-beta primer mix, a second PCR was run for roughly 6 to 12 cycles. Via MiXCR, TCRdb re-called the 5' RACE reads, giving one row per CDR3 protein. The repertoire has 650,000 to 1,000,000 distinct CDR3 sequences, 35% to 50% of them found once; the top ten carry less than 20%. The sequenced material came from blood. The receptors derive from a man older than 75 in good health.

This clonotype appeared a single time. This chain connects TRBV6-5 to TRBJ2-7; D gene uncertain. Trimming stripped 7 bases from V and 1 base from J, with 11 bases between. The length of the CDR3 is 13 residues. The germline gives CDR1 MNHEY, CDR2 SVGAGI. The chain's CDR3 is CASTSSRSYEQYF. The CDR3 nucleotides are TGTGCCAGCACGTCCTCGCGGTCCTACGAGCAGTACTTC.

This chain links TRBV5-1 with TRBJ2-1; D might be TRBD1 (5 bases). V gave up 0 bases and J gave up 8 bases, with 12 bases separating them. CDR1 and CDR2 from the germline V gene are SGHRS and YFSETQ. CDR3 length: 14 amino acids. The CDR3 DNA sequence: TGCGCCAGCAGCTTGGATGTAGGGGTCGATGAGCAGTTCTTC. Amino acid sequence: CASSLDVGVDEQFF.

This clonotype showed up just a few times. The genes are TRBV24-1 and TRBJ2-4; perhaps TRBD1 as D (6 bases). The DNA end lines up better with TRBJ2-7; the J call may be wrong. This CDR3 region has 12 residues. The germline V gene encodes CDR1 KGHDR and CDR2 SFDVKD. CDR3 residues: CATSLTGFEQYF. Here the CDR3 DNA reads TGTGCCACCAGTCTCACAGGGTTCGAGCAGTACTTC.

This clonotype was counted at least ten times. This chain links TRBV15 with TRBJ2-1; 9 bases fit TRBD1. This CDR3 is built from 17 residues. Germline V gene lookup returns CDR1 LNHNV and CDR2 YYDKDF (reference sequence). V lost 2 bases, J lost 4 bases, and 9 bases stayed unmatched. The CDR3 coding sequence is TGTGCCACCAGCAGACCCCGGGGGACAGGGCTATACAATGAGCAGTTCTTC. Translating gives CATSRPRGTGLYNEQFF.

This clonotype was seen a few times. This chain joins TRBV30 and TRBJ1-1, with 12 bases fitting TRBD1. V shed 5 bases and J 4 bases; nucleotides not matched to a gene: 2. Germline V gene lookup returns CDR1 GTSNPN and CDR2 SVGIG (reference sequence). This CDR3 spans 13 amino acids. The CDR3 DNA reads TGTGCCTGGGGGACAGGGGGCTTCACTGAAGCTTTCTTT. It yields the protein CAWGTGGFTEAFF. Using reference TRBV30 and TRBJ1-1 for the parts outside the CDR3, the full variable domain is SQTIHQWPATLVQPVGSPLSLECTVEGTSNPNLYWYRQAAGRGLQLLFYSVGIGQISSEVPQNLSASRPQDRQFILSSKKLLLSDSGFYLCAWGTGGFTEAFFGQGTRLTVV.

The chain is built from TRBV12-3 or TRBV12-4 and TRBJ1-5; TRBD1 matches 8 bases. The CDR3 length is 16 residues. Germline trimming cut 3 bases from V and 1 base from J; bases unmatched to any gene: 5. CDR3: CASSLGQGASNQPQHF. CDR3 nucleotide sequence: TGTGCCAGCAGTTTGGGGCAGGGGGCAAGCAATCAGCCCCAGCATTTT.

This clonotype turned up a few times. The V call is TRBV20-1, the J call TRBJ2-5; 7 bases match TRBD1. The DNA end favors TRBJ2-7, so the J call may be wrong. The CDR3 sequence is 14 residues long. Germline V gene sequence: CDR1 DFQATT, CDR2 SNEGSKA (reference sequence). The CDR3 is CSARDSKGAGEQYF. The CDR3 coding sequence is TGCAGTGCTAGAGATTCGAAGGGGGCGGGCGAGCAGTACTTC.

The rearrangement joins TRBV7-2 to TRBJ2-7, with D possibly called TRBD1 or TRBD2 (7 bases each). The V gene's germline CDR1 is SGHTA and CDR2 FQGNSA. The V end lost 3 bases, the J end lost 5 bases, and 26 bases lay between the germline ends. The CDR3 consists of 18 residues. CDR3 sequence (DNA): TGTGCCAGCAGCTTTCCGGGGGACAGTTGGGAGGGAGGGCACGAGCAGTACTTC. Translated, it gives CASSFPGDSWEGGHEQYF. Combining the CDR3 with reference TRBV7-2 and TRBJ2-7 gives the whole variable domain GAGVSQSPSNKVTEKGKDVELRCDPISGHTALYWYRQSLGQGLEFLIYFQGNSAPDKSGLPSDRFSAERTGGSVSTLTIQRTQQEDSAVYLCASSFPGDSWEGGHEQYFGPGTRLTVT.

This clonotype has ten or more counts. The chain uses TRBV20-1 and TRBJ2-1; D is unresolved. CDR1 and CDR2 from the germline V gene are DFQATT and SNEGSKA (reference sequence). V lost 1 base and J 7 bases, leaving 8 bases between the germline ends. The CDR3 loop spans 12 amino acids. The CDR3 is CSARVGFNEQFF. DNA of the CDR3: TGCAGTGCTAGAGTTGGTTTTAATGAGCAGTTCTTC.

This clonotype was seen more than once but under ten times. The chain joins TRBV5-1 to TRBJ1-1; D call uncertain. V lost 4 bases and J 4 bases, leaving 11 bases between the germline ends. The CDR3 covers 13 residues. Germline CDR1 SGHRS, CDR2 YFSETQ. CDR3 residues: CASSQNLGTEAFF. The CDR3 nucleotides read TGCGCCAGCAGCCAAAACTTGGGCACTGAAGCTTTCTTT.

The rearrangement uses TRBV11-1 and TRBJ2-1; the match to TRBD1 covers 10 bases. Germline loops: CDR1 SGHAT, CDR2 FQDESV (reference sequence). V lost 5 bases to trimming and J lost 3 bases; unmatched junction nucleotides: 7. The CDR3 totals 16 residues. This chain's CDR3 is CASSLTGTGVYNEQFF. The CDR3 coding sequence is TGTGCCAGCAGCCTCACCGGGACAGGGGTCTACAATGAGCAGTTCTTC.

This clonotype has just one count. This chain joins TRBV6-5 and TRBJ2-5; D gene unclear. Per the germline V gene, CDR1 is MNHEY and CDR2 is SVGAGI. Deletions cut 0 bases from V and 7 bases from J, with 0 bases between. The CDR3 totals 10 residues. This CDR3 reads CASSYSTQYF. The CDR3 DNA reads TGTGCCAGCAGTTACTCGACCCAGTACTTC.

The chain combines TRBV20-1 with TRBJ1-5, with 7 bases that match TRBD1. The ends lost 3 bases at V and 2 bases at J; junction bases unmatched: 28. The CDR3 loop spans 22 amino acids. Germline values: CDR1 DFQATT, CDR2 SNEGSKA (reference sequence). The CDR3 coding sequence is TGCAGTGCTAGGTTCGGGCTAGGGGCAGACAGGGTCGGGGGGGATGGCAATCAGCCCCAGCATTTT. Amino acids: CSARFGLGADRVGGDGNQPQHF.

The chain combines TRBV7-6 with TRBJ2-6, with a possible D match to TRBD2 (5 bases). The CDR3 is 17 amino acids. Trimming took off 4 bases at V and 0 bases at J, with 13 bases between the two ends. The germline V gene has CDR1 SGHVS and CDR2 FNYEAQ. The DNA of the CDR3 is TGTGCCAGCAGCTCCCAAGCGGCAACCTCTGGGGCCAACGTCCTGACTTTC. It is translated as CASSSQAATSGANVLTF.

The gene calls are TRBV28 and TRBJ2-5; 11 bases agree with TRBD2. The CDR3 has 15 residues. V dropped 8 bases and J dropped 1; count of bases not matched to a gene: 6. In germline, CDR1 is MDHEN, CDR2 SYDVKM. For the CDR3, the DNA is TGTGCCAGCCTTCCTAGCGGGAGGTCCCAAGAGACCCAGTACTTC. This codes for CASLPSGRSQETQYF.

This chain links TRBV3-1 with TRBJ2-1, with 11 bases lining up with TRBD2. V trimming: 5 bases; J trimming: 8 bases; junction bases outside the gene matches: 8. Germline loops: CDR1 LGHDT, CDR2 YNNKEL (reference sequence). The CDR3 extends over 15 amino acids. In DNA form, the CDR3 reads TGTGCCAGCAGCGACGGACTAGCGGGCTTTGATGAGCAGTTCTTC. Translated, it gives CASSDGLAGFDEQFF.

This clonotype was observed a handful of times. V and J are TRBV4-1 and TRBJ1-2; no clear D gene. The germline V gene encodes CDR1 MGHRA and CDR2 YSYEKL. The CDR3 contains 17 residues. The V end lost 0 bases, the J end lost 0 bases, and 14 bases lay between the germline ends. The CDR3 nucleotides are TGCGCCAGCAGCCAAGATCACCCCCCGGACTCTAACTATGGCTACACCTTC. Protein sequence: CASSQDHPPDSNYGYTF.

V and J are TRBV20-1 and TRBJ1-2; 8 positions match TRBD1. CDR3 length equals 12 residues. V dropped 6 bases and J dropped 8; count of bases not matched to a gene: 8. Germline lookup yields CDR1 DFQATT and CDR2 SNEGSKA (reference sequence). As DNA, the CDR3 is TGCAGTGCCGGGACAGGTCGTTTCGGCTACACCTTC. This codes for CSAGTGRFGYTF.

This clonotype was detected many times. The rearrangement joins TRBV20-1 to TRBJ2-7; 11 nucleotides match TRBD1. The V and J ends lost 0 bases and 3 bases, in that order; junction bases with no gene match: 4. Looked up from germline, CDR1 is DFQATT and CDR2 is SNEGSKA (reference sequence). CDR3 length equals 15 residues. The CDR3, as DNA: TGCAGTGCTAGAGATATGGACAGGGGGCACTACGAGCAGTACTTC. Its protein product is CSARDMDRGHYEQYF.

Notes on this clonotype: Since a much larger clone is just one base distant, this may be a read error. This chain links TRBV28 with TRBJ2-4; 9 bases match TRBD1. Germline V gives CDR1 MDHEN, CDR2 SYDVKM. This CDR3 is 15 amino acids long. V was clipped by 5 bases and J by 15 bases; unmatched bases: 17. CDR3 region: CASSGTGLSSYELYF. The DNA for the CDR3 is TGTGCCAGCAGTGGGACAGGGCTGAGCTCCTACGAGCTGTACTTC.

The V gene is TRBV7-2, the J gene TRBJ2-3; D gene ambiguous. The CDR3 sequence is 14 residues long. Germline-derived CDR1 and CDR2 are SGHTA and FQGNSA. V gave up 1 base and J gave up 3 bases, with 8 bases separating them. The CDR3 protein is CASSLDATTDTQYF. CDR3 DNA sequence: TGTGCCAGCAGCTTAGACGCGACAACAGATACGCAGTATTTT.

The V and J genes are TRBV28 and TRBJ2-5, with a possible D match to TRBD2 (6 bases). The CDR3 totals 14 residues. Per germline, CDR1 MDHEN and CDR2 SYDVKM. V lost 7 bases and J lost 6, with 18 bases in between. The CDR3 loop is CASTLPGDRKTQYF. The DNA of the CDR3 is TGTGCCAGCACCCTTCCGGGAGATCGCAAGACCCAGTACTTC.

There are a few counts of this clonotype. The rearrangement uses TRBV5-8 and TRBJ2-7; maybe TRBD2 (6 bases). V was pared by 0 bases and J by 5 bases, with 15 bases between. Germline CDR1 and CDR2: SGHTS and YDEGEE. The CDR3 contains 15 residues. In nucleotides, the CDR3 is TGTGCCAGCAGCTTGGGGAGGGTTCAGGTCGACGAGCAGTACTTC. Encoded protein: CASSLGRVQVDEQYF.

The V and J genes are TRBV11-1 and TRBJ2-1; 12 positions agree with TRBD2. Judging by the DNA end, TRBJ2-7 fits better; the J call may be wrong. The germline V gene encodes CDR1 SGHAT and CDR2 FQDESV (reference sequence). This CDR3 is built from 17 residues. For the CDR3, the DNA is TGTGCCAGCAGCTTAACAGGACTAGCGGGGTCCTACAATGAGCAGTACTTC. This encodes CASSLTGLAGSYNEQYF.

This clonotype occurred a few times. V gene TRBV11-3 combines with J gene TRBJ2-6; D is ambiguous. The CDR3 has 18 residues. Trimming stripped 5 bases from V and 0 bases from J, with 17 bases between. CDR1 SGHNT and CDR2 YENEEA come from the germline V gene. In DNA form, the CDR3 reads TGTGCCAGCAGCACAAGGACGGAATCCCGCTCTGGGGCCAACGTCCTGACTTTC. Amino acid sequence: CASSTRTESRSGANVLTF.

CDR3 DNA sequence: TGCGCCAGCAGCTTGACAGGGGAAAACTACGAGCAGTACTTC. Protein sequence: CASSLTGENYEQYF. V is TRBV5-1 and J is TRBJ2-7, with 7 bases lining up with TRBD1. V trimming: 1 base; J trimming: 3 bases; junction bases outside the gene matches: 4. The CDR3 consists of 14 residues. Germline-derived CDR1 and CDR2 are SGHRS and YFSETQ. Combining the CDR3 with reference TRBV5-1 and TRBJ2-7 gives the whole variable domain KAGVTQTPRYLIKTRGQQVTLSCSPISGHRSVSWYQQTPGQGLQFLFEYFSETQRNKGNFPGRFSGRQFSNSRSEMNVSTLELGDSALYLCASSLTGENYEQYFGPGTRLTVT.

The CDR3 spells CASGNRGDNEQFF. CDR3 nucleotide sequence: TGTGCCAGCGGCAACAGGGGGGACAATGAGCAGTTCTTC. V and J are TRBV21-1 and TRBJ2-1; the table's D gene call, TRBD1, was not cross checked with the DNA. TRBV21-1 is classified as a pseudogene. This CDR3 has 13 amino acids.